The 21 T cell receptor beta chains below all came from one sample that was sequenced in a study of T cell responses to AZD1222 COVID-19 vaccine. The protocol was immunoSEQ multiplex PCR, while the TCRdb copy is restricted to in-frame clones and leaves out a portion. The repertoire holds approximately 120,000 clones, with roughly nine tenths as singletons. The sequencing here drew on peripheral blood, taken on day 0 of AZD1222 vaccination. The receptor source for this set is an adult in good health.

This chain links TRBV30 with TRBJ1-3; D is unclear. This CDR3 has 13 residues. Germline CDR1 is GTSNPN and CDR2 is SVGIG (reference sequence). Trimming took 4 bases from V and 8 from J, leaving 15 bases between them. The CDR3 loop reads CAWKGTFLHTIYF. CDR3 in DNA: TGTGCCTGGAAAGGTACATTCCTACACACCATATATTTT.

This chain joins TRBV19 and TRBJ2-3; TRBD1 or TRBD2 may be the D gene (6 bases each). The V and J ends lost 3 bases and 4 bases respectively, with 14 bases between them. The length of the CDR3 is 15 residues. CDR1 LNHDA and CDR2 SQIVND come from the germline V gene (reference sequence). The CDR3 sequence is CASSMGGSRADTQYF. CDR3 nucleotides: TGTGCCAGTAGTATGGGGGGCTCGAGGGCAGATACGCAGTATTTT. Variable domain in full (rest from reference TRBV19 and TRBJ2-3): DGGITQSPKYLFRKEGQNVTLSCEQNLNHDAMYWYRQDPGQGLRLIYYSQIVNDFQKGDIAEGYSVSREKKESFPLTVTSAQKNPTAFYLCASSMGGSRADTQYFGPGTRLTVL.

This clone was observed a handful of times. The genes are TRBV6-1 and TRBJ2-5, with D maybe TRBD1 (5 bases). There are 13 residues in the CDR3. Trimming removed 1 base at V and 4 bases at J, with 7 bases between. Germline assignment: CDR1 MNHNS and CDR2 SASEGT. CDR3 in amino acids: CASSEGQGETQYF. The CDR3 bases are TGTGCCAGCAGTGAAGGGCAGGGAGAGACCCAGTACTTC.

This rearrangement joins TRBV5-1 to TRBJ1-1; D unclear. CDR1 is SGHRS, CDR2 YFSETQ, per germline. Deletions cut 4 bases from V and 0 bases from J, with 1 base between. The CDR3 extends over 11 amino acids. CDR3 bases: TGCGCCAGCAGCCTGAACACTGAAGCTTTCTTT. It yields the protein CASSLNTEAFF.

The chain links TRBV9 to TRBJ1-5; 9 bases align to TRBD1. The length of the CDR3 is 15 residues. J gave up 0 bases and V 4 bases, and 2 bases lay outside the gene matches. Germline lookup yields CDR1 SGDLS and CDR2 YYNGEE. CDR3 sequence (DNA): TGTGCCAGCAGCAGACAGGGGGATAGCAATCAGCCCCAGCATTTT. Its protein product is CASSRQGDSNQPQHF.

The DNA of the CDR3 is TGTGCCAGTAGTATAACATCGGGGGACCATAATTCACCCCTCCACTTT. It yields the protein CASSITSGDHNSPLHF. This chain links TRBV19 with TRBJ1-6; a weak D match, TRBD1 (5 bases). The CDR3 sequence is 16 residues long. Germline lookup yields CDR1 LNHDA and CDR2 SQIVND (reference sequence). Trimming cost V 2 bases and J 5 bases, with 13 bases left between them.

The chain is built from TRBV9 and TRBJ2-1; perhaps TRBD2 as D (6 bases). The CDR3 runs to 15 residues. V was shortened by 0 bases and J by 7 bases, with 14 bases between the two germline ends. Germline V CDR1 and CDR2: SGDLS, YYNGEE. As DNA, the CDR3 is TGTGCCAGCAGCGTAGGGACTAACCCATCGAATGAGCAGTTCTTC. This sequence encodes CASSVGTNPSNEQFF.

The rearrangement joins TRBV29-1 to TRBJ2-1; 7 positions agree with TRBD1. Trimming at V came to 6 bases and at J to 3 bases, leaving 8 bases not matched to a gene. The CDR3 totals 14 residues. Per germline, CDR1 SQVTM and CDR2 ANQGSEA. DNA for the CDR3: TGCAGCGTCGCGACAGGGTTCGTCTACAATGAGCAGTTCTTC. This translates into CSVATGFVYNEQFF.

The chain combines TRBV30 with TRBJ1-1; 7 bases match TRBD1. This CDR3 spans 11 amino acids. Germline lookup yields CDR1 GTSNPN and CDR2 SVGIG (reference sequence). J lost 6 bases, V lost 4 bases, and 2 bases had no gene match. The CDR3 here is CAWNRGAEAFF. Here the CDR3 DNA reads TGTGCCTGGAACAGGGGCGCTGAAGCTTTCTTT.

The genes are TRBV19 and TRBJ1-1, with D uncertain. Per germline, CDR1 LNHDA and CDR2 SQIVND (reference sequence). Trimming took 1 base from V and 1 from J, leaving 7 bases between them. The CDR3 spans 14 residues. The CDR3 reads CASSIGDRNTEAFF. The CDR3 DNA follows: TGTGCCAGTAGTATAGGGGATCGGAACACTGAAGCTTTCTTT.

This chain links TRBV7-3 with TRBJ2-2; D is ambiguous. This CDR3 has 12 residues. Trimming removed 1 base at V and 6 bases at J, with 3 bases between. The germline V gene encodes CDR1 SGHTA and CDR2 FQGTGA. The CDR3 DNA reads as TGTGCCAGCAGCTTAATCCCCGGGGAGCTGTTTTTT. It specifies CASSLIPGELFF.

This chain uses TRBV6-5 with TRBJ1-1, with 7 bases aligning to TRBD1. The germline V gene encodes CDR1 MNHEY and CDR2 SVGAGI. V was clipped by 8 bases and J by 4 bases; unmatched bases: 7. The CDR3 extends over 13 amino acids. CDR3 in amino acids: CASSEGAFTEAFF. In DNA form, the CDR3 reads TGTGCCAGCTCAGAGGGGGCCTTCACTGAAGCTTTCTTT.

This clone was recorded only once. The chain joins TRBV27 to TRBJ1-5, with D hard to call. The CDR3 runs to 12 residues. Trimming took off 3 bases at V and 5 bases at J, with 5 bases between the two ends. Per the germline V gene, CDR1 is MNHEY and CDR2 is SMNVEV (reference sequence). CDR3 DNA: TGTGCCAGCAGTTTCTTGGATCAGCCCCAGCATTTT. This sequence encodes CASSFLDQPQHF.

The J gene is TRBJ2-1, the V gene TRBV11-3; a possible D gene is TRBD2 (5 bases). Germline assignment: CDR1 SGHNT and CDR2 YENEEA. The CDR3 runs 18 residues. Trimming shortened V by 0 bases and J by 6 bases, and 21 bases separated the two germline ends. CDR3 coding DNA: TGTGCCAGCAGCTTAGATCAGAGCGGCTCCGCCTCCCTCAATGAGCAGTTCTTC. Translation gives CASSLDQSGSASLNEQFF.

The CDR3 coding sequence is TGCGCCAGCAGCGGGGGGGACAGCAATCAGCCCCAGCATTTT. Its protein is CASSGGDSNQPQHF. The chain employs TRBV5-1 and TRBJ1-5; TRBD1 is a possible D gene (5 bases). V was shortened by 4 bases and J by 1 base, with 9 bases between the two germline ends. Germline-derived CDR1 and CDR2 are SGHRS and YFSETQ. This CDR3 has 14 amino acids.

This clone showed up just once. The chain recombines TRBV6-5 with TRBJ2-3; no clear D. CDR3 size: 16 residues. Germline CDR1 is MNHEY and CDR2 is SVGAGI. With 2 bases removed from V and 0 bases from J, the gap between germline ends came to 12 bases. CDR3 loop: CASSYASTPSTDTQYF. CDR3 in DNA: TGTGCCAGCAGTTACGCCAGCACCCCTAGCACAGATACGCAGTATTTT.

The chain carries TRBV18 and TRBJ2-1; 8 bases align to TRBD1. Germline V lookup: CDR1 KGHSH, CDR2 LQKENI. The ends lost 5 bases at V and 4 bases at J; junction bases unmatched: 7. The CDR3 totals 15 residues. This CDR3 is CASSVNRGKYNEQFF. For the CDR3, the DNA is TGTGCCAGCTCAGTAAACAGGGGGAAATACAATGAGCAGTTCTTC.

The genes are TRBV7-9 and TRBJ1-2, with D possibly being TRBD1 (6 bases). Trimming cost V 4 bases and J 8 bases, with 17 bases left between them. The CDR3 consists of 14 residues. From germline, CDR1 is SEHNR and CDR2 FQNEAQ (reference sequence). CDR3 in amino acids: CASSSGGHGRGYTF. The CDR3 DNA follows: TGTGCCAGCAGCTCGGGGGGGCATGGACGAGGCTACACCTTC.

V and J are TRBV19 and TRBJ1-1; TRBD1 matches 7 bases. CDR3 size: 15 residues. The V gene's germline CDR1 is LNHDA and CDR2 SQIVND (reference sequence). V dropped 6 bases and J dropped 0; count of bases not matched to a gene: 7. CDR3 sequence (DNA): TGTGCCAGTAGACTCCTCGGGACAGTGAACACTGAAGCTTTCTTT. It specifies CASRLLGTVNTEAFF.

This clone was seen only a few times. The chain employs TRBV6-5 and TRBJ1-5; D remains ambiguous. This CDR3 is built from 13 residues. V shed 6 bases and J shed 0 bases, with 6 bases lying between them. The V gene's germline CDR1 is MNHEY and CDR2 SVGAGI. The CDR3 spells CASRGVSNQPQHF. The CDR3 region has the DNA TGTGCCAGCAGGGGAGTTAGCAATCAGCCCCAGCATTTT.

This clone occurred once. The CDR3 DNA follows: TGTGCCAGCAGCCAACAGGGTGGCACTGAAGCTTTCTTT. Amino acid sequence: CASSQQGGTEAFF. The chain uses TRBV11-3 and TRBJ1-1, with D maybe TRBD1 (6 bases). CDR1 SGHNT and CDR2 YENEEA come from the germline V gene. Trimming cost V 5 bases and J 4 bases, with 11 bases left between them. The CDR3 consists of 13 residues.